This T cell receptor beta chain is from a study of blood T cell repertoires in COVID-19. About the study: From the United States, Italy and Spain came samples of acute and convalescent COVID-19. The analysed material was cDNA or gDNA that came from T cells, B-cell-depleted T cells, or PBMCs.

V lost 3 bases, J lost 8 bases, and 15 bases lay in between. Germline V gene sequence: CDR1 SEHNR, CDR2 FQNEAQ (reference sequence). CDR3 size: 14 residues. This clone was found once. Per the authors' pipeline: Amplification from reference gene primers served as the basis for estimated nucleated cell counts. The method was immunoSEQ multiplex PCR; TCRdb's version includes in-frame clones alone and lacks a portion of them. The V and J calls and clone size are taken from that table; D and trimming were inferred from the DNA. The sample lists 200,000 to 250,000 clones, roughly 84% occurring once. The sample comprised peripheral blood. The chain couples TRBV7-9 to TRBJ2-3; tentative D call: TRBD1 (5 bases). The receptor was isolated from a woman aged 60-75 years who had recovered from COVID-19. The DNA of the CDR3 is TGTGCCAGCAGCTTTTGGCAGGGTGGTGCTACGCAGTATTTT. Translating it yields CASSFWQGGATQYF.